The 12 T cell receptor beta chains below come from one sample, sequenced in a study of T cell responses to AZD1222 COVID-19 vaccine. This table comes from immunoSEQ multiplex PCR, and its TCRdb copy is limited to in-frame clones, with some not included. The sample has approximately 80,000 clones, 85% to 90% seen once; the top ten hold less than 7.5%. Sequenced material: peripheral blood, taken on day 0 of AZD1222 vaccination. The receptors were gathered from an adult in good health.

The chain carries TRBV28 and TRBJ1-5; TRBD1 matches 12 bases. The CDR3 sequence is 17 residues long. The V gene end was trimmed by 5 bases and the J gene end by 4 bases; junction bases not matched to a gene: 9. The germline V gene has CDR1 MDHEN and CDR2 SYDVKM. CDR3 nucleotides: TGTGCCAGCAGTACCTGGGACAGGGGGCGAAGAAATCAGCCCCAGCATTTT. It specifies CASSTWDRGRRNQPQHF.

CDR3 sequence: CASSPGQGIYEQYF. The CDR3 region has the DNA TGTGCCAGTAGCCCGGGACAGGGTATCTACGAGCAGTACTTC. V and J are TRBV19 and TRBJ2-7; 9 bases are shared with TRBD1. Germline V gene lookup returns CDR1 LNHDA and CDR2 SQIVND (reference sequence). V lost 6 bases and J lost 3; bases outside the gene matches: 6. The CDR3 has 14 residues.

About this clone itself: The same CDR3 can be traced to other DNA sequences in this sample. This chain links TRBV5-5 with TRBJ1-2; D remains ambiguous. The CDR3 is 15 amino acids. From germline, CDR1 is SGHKS and CDR2 YYEKEE (reference sequence). V was cut by 0 bases and J by 0 bases, with 9 bases left in between. The CDR3 here is CASSLAGSANYGYTF. As DNA, the CDR3 is TGTGCCAGCAGCTTGGCCGGGAGTGCTAACTATGGCTACACCTTC.

The chain is built from TRBV27 and TRBJ1-3; tentatively, D is TRBD1 (5 bases). Deletions cut 6 bases from V and 0 bases from J, with 18 bases between. The germline gives CDR1 MNHEY, CDR2 SMNVEV (reference sequence). This CDR3 region has 17 residues. DNA of the CDR3: TGTGCCAGCAGGGATACGGTTAGGGGTCGCTCTGGAAACACCATATATTTT. Protein: CASRDTVRGRSGNTIYF.

J is TRBJ1-2 and V is TRBV5-5; 8 bases map to TRBD1. CDR1 SGHKS and CDR2 YYEKEE come from the germline V gene (reference sequence). Trimming took 0 bases from V and 4 from J; bases not matched to a gene: 5. The CDR3 sequence is 15 residues long. The CDR3 loop is CASSLGTGISYGYTF. Here the CDR3 DNA reads TGTGCCAGCAGCTTGGGGACAGGGATTAGCTATGGCTACACCTTC.

V gene TRBV4-1 combines with J gene TRBJ2-5, with a possible D match to TRBD1 (6 bases). The ends were cut back, 1 base at V and 0 bases at J, with 12 bases in the middle. CDR1 MGHRA and CDR2 YSYEKL come from the germline V gene. CDR3 length: 16 amino acids. The CDR3 DNA reads as TGCGCCAGCAGCCAAGGCCGGACAGCGTACCAAGAGACCCAGTACTTC. The encoded protein is CASSQGRTAYQETQYF.

The chain recombines TRBV4-3 with TRBJ1-2, with D perhaps matching TRBD1 (5 bases). V lost 2 bases and J lost 4, with 20 bases in between. There are 17 residues in the CDR3. Germline assignment: CDR1 LGHNA and CDR2 YSLEER. CDR3 sequence (DNA): TGCGCCAGCAGCCAAACCCCCAGCGGGGGATTGGTCTATGGCTACACCTTC. Protein product: CASSQTPSGGLVYGYTF.

This clone was picked up one time. V is TRBV27 and J is TRBJ2-7, with D maybe TRBD2 (6 bases). This CDR3 is 15 amino acids long. Per the germline V gene, CDR1 is MNHEY and CDR2 is SMNVEV (reference sequence). V was clipped by 6 bases and J by 2 bases, with 17 bases between them. CDR3 residues: CASSSTRLVPYEQYF. CDR3 bases: TGTGCCAGCAGCTCAACCCGACTAGTGCCCTACGAGCAGTACTTC.

The chain recombines TRBV11-2 with TRBJ1-6; D not resolved. The CDR3 runs to 15 residues. Germline V gene lookup returns CDR1 SGHAT and CDR2 FQNNGV. Trimming removed 3 bases from V and 7 bases from J, with 13 bases in between. Written as DNA, the CDR3 is TGTGCCAGCAGCTTCACCAGCAGGCGGAATTCACCCCTCCACTTT. Its translation is CASSFTSRRNSPLHF.

This chain links TRBV7-6 with TRBJ2-1; no reliable D call. V was pared by 0 bases and J by 0 bases, with 6 bases between. CDR1 is SGHVS, CDR2 FNYEAQ, per germline. The CDR3 is 15 amino acids. CDR3 sequence reads: CASSLAGSSYNEQFF. In DNA, the CDR3 is TGTGCCAGCAGCTTAGCTGGTAGCTCCTACAATGAGCAGTTCTTC.

The rearrangement joins TRBV11-1 to TRBJ2-7, with D unclear. CDR1 is SGHAT, CDR2 FQDESV, per germline (reference sequence). V dropped 2 bases and J dropped 3 bases, with 14 bases sitting between them. The CDR3 length is 15 residues. The CDR3 spells CASSLRLSDFYEQYF. The CDR3 nucleotides read TGTGCCAGCAGCTTAAGGCTATCTGATTTCTACGAGCAGTACTTC.

V gene TRBV4-3 combines with J gene TRBJ1-5; D gene uncertain. This CDR3 comprises 17 residues. CDR1 is LGHNA, CDR2 YSLEER, per germline. The ends were cut back, 0 bases at V and 4 bases at J, with 16 bases in the middle. As DNA, the CDR3 is TGCGCCAGCAGCCAAGATTCCCCGTCAGGAGAAAATCAGCCCCAGCATTTT. Translated: CASSQDSPSGENQPQHF.